Following are 18 T cell receptor beta chains from one sample sequenced in a study of OX40 agonist ivuxolimab in advanced cancers. TCRdb's table, derived via immunoSEQ multiplex PCR, lists solely in-frame clones and lacks some. The sample lists around 71,000 clones; around 87% were seen once. The sample in question was CD4+ or CD8+ T cells sorted from blood, obtained in a trial of the OX40 agonist ivuxolimab. These receptors originate from an adult with an advanced solid tumor such as melanoma, head and neck, liver or kidney cancer.

This clone was seen only once. This chain links TRBV4-1 with TRBJ2-6; TRBD1 aligns across 7 bases. The CDR3 has 18 residues. Trimming at V came to 4 bases and at J to 0 bases, leaving 9 bases not matched to a gene. Germline V gives CDR1 MGHRA, CDR2 YSYEKL. CDR3 sequence: CASSPQGTAYSGANVLTF. The CDR3 DNA is TGCGCCAGCAGCCCCCAAGGGACAGCCTACTCTGGGGCCAACGTCCTGACTTTC.

The chain recombines TRBV14 with TRBJ2-1; possibly TRBD2 for D (6 bases). Germline values: CDR1 SGHDN, CDR2 FVKESK. This CDR3 is 16 amino acids long. Trimming took 0 bases from V and 5 from J, leaving 14 bases between them. The CDR3: CASSQDLRDRHNEQFF. The CDR3 DNA sequence: TGTGCCAGCAGCCAAGATTTGCGGGATCGGCACAATGAGCAGTTCTTC.

The chain recombines TRBV7-3 with TRBJ2-7; 8 nucleotides align to TRBD2. The CDR3 totals 15 residues. CDR1 is SGHTA, CDR2 FQGTGA, per germline. V shed 5 bases and J 4 bases; nucleotides not matched to a gene: 10. The CDR3 loop is CASSLSRGLAYEQYF. CDR3 nucleotides: TGTGCCAGCAGCCTTTCCAGAGGACTAGCTTACGAGCAGTACTTC. Variable domain in full (rest from reference TRBV7-3 and TRBJ2-7): GAGVSQTPSNKVTEKGKYVELRCDPISGHTALYWYRQSLGQGPEFLIYFQGTGAADDSGLPNDRFFAVRPEGSVSTLKIQRTERGDSAVYLCASSLSRGLAYEQYFGPGTRLTVT.

Concerning this clone itself: The junction and the germline gene differ at one end; a read error may be behind it. The chain recombines TRBV7-7 with TRBJ2-5; 9 bases agree with TRBD2. CDR1 is SSHAT, CDR2 FNYEAQ, per germline (reference sequence). The CDR3 spans 15 residues. CDR3 nucleotides: TGTGCTAGCAGCTACCCGGGACTAGCTTGGGAGACCCAGTACTTC. Protein: CASSYPGLAWETQYF.

Here the CDR3 DNA reads TGTGCCAGCAGCTTAGTGGGAGGTGGCTACACCTTC. It translates to CASSLVGGGYTF. The genes are TRBV7-9 and TRBJ1-2; no firm D call. The V gene lost 1 base and the J gene lost 7 bases, with 7 bases spanning the gap. The CDR3 has 12 residues. From germline, CDR1 is SEHNR and CDR2 FQNEAQ (reference sequence).

This clone was seen a handful of times. The chain is built from TRBV2 and TRBJ1-4, with D possibly matching TRBD1 (5 bases). V was pared by 4 bases and J by 0 bases, with 6 bases between. Germline values: CDR1 SNHLY, CDR2 FYNNEI. The CDR3 spans 14 residues. For the CDR3, the DNA is TGTGCCAGCAGTGTGGACACAACTAATGAAAAACTGTTTTTT. Protein: CASSVDTTNEKLFF.

The V gene is TRBV9, the J gene TRBJ2-5, with 13 positions matching TRBD2. This CDR3 contains 15 residues. Losses at the gene ends were 3 bases for V and 5 bases for J; bases not matched to a gene: 4. Germline V gene sequence: CDR1 SGDLS, CDR2 YYNGEE. Here the CDR3 DNA reads TGTGCCAGCAGCGGGACTAGCGGGAGCTGGGAGACCCAGTACTTC. Its protein is CASSGTSGSWETQYF.

This clone was recorded a few times. The chain recombines TRBV30 with TRBJ1-1; perhaps TRBD1 as D (6 bases). The CDR3 is 13 residues long. The germline CDR1 and CDR2 sequences are GTSNPN and SVGIG (reference sequence). Trimming removed 3 bases at V and 0 bases at J, with 8 bases between. This CDR3 is CAWRGTLNTEAFF. The DNA of the CDR3 is TGTGCCTGGAGAGGGACACTGAACACTGAAGCTTTCTTT.

This clone was counted a single time. The V gene is TRBV11-1, the J gene TRBJ2-5; TRBD2 matches 7 bases. V was clipped by 5 bases and J by 4 bases; unmatched bases: 7. Germline V CDR1 and CDR2: SGHAT, FQDESV (reference sequence). CDR3 size: 14 residues. The DNA for the CDR3 is TGTGCCAGCAGCGCCGGACTAGAGCCAGAGACCCAGTACTTC. The encoded protein is CASSAGLEPETQYF.

This clone has a handful of counts. The chain uses TRBV9 and TRBJ1-2; TRBD1 aligns across 7 bases. V lost 0 bases, J lost 8 bases, and 7 bases stayed unmatched. Germline lookup yields CDR1 SGDLS and CDR2 YYNGEE. The CDR3 spans 14 residues. The chain's CDR3 is CASSVDEGAGGYTF. In nucleotides, the CDR3 is TGTGCCAGCAGCGTAGACGAGGGGGCGGGAGGCTACACCTTC.

The rearrangement joins TRBV9 to TRBJ2-1; 12 bases match TRBD2. Germline lookup yields CDR1 SGDLS and CDR2 YYNGEE. The CDR3 sequence is 16 residues long. V shed 0 bases and J 6 bases; nucleotides not matched to a gene: 4. CDR3 nucleotides: TGTGCCAGCAGCGTAGGAGGACTAGCGGGAATCAATGAGCAGTTCTTC. Its translation is CASSVGGLAGINEQFF.

The chain has TRBV19 and TRBJ2-3; unclear D gene. V lost 5 bases and J 6 bases, leaving 12 bases between the germline ends. The CDR3 is made up of 13 amino acids. Germline V CDR1 and CDR2: LNHDA, SQIVND (reference sequence). The CDR3 here is CASSPTLGDTQYF. DNA of the CDR3: TGTGCCAGTAGTCCAACCCTGGGGGATACGCAGTATTTT.

V usage is TRBV6-5 and J usage is TRBJ2-7; a weak D match, TRBD2 (6 bases). Trimming shortened V by 0 bases and J by 4 bases, and 10 bases separated the two germline ends. Germline V gene lookup returns CDR1 MNHEY and CDR2 SVGAGI. The CDR3 length is 14 residues. The CDR3 nucleotides are TGTGCCAGCAGTTACTCGGGACTTCATTACGAGCAGTACTTC. It specifies CASSYSGLHYEQYF.

The V call is TRBV9, the J call TRBJ2-2, with TRBD1 identical over 10 bases. The germline V gene encodes CDR1 SGDLS and CDR2 YYNGEE. The CDR3 spans 17 residues. The trim removed 3 bases at V and 4 bases at J, leaving 9 bases unmatched. This chain's CDR3 is CASSATGQGFATGELFF. CDR3 coding DNA: TGTGCCAGCAGCGCTACGGGACAGGGGTTTGCCACCGGGGAGCTGTTTTTT.

The chain is built from TRBV7-3 and TRBJ1-4, with 7 nucleotides matching TRBD1. Per the germline V gene, CDR1 is SGHTA and CDR2 is FQGTGA. The CDR3 is 15 residues long. With V trimmed by 3 bases and J by 5 bases, 6 bases remained unmatched. CDR3 coding DNA: TGTGCCAGCAGCTTGAGGGGACAGCCGAATGAAAAACTGTTTTTT. It yields the protein CASSLRGQPNEKLFF.

The rearrangement uses TRBV19 and TRBJ1-2; D might be TRBD1 (5 bases). The V end lost 3 bases, the J end lost 6 bases, and 14 bases lay between the germline ends. The CDR3 runs to 14 residues. The germline V gene encodes CDR1 LNHDA and CDR2 SQIVND (reference sequence). The CDR3 sequence is CASSISGLSNGYTF. In DNA form, the CDR3 reads TGTGCCAGTAGTATTTCAGGGCTCAGTAATGGCTACACCTTC.

The V gene is TRBV27, the J gene TRBJ2-7; D is possibly TRBD1 (6 bases). The ends were cut back, 4 bases at V and 0 bases at J, with 13 bases in the middle. The CDR3 length is 15 residues. Germline assignment: CDR1 MNHEY and CDR2 SMNVEV (reference sequence). In nucleotides, the CDR3 is TGTGCCAGCAGTTCCGGACAGATAAGCTCCTACGAGCAGTACTTC. Translating gives CASSSGQISSYEQYF.

The J gene is TRBJ2-1, the V gene TRBV2, with D maybe TRBD1 (5 bases). The V gene's germline CDR1 is SNHLY and CDR2 FYNNEI. This CDR3 is built from 15 residues. V shed 3 bases and J shed 5 bases, with 14 bases lying between them. CDR3 loop: CASSDGRADNNEQFF. For the CDR3, the DNA is TGTGCCAGCAGTGACGGCAGGGCGGATAACAATGAGCAGTTCTTC. Full variable domain (outside the CDR3, taken from reference TRBV2 and TRBJ2-1): EPEVTQTPSHQVTQMGQEVILRCVPISNHLYFYWYRQILGQKVEFLVSFYNNEISEKSEIFDDQFSVERPDGSNFTLKIRSTKLEDSAMYFCASSDGRADNNEQFFGPGTRLTVL.